This paragraph reports one T cell receptor beta chain. Its antigen is currently unknown. The data stem from a study of cytomegalovirus exposure and HLA in healthy donors. Sequencing used immunoSEQ multiplex PCR; TCRdb keeps in-frame clones, though not all of them. This repertoire shows under 85,000 clones, over 85% found once; its top ten account for less than 2.5%. The CDR3 consists of 14 residues. The germline V gene encodes CDR1 MNHNY and CDR2 SVGAGI (reference sequence). V dropped 6 bases and J dropped 7 bases, with 19 bases sitting between them. General study results and limits: In the roughly 130 validation repertoires, a later analysis found that first-cohort TCR clusters tended to co-occur. Reported results showed that the classifier diagnosed cytomegalovirus status with high specificity and sensitivity.

Material for sequencing was PBMCs. This TCR derives from a woman younger than 30 in good health and CMV-seronegative. V and J are TRBV6-6 and TRBJ2-7; D gene uncertain. CDR3 sequence: CASRKTGEVREQYF. CDR3 in DNA: TGTGCCAGCAGAAAGACCGGAGAAGTAAGGGAGCAGTACTTC.